The 21 T cell receptor beta chains given below trace back to one sample, sequenced in a study of brain T cells in children with intractable seizures. This table comes from immunoSEQ multiplex PCR, and its TCRdb copy is limited to in-frame clones, with some not included. Of about 320,000 clones detected, approximately 93% appear once; the ten largest clones hold around 6%. Time point in this sample: blood from clinic visit 5 months post-surgery; TSC patient then seizure free. The specimen comprised peripheral blood, sampled roughly 5 months after surgery. These receptors all come from a boy under two years old with tuberous sclerosis and intractable seizures.

Worth noting for this clone: Sequence at one end of the junction differs from germline and may be a read error. The J gene is TRBJ2-5, the V gene TRBV6-5; D perhaps matches TRBD2 (6 bases). The CDR3 covers 14 residues. The germline gives CDR1 MNHEY, CDR2 SVGAGI. CDR3 in DNA: TGTGCCAGCAGTTACTCGGGACTCCAAGAGGCCCAGTACTTC. Translating gives CASSYSGLQEAQYF.

This chain joins TRBV6-5 and TRBJ1-2; possibly TRBD1 for D (6 bases). Trimming took 8 bases from V and 6 from J, leaving 22 bases between them. CDR1 MNHEY and CDR2 SVGAGI come from the germline V gene. The CDR3 contains 15 residues. The CDR3 sequence: CASEALGAAGDGYTF. In DNA, the CDR3 is TGTGCCAGCGAGGCCTTGGGGGCGGCTGGCGATGGCTACACCTTC.

V is TRBV5-4 and J is TRBJ1-6; tentatively, D is TRBD1 (6 bases). The CDR3 has 16 amino acids. The germline V and J ends were trimmed by 1 base and 5 bases, with 13 bases remaining between them. In germline, CDR1 is SGHNT, CDR2 YYREEE (reference sequence). CDR3 region: CASSLSAGADNSPLHF. The CDR3 DNA follows: TGTGCCAGCAGCTTGAGCGCAGGGGCTGATAATTCACCCCTCCACTTT.

As regards this clone: At the DNA level, this CDR3 is encoded by other sequences in the same sample as well. The chain links TRBV18 to TRBJ2-5; 8 nucleotides agree with TRBD1. Trimming cost V 3 bases and J 1 base; bases outside gene matches: 1. The CDR3 covers 14 residues. CDR1 KGHSH and CDR2 LQKENI come from the germline V gene. CDR3 bases: TGTGCCAGCTCACCCACAGGGGGCCAAGAGACCCAGTACTTC. Its protein is CASSPTGGQETQYF. The full variable domain, rest sourced from reference TRBV18 and TRBJ2-5, is NAGVMQNPRHLVRRRGQEARLRCSPMKGHSHVYWYRQLPEEGLKFMVYLQKENIIDESGMPKERFSAEFPKEGPSILRIQQVVRGDSAAYFCASSPTGGQETQYFGPGTRLLVL.

The chain combines TRBV6-5 with TRBJ1-5; a possible D gene is TRBD1 (5 bases). The germline V gene encodes CDR1 MNHEY and CDR2 SVGAGI. With 2 bases removed from V and 9 bases from J, the gap between germline ends came to 11 bases. The CDR3 covers 13 residues. CDR3 bases: TGTGCCAGCAGTTACCGACAGTACGGGCCCCAGCATTTT. It codes for CASSYRQYGPQHF.

The chain has TRBV29-1 and TRBJ1-2, with D uncertain. The CDR3 loop spans 12 amino acids. V lost 7 bases and J 2 bases, leaving 11 bases between the germline ends. Germline loops: CDR1 SQVTM, CDR2 ANQGSEA. The CDR3, as DNA: TGCAGCGCTGAGGCCCAAAACTATGGCTACACCTTC. Translation: CSAEAQNYGYTF.

The V gene is TRBV11-3, the J gene TRBJ1-1; TRBD1 agrees at 7 bases. V dropped 5 bases and J dropped 1; count of bases not matched to a gene: 7. The CDR3 consists of 15 residues. Germline CDR1 reads SGHNT; CDR2 reads YENEEA. CDR3 loop: CASSAAGTANTEAFF. The DNA for the CDR3 is TGTGCCAGCAGCGCCGCCGGGACAGCGAACACTGAAGCTTTCTTT. Combining the CDR3 with reference TRBV11-3 and TRBJ1-1 gives the whole variable domain EAGVVQSPRYKIIEKKQPVAFWCNPISGHNTLYWYLQNLGQGPELLIRYENEEAVDDSQLPKDRFSAERLKGVDSTLKIQPAELGDSAVYLCASSAAGTANTEAFFGQGTRLTVV.

The V gene is TRBV11-3, the J gene TRBJ1-6, with unresolved D. This CDR3 comprises 14 residues. The V gene lost 2 bases and the J gene lost 15 bases, with 17 bases spanning the gap. The germline V gene encodes CDR1 SGHNT and CDR2 YENEEA. The CDR3 DNA sequence: TGTGCCAGCAGCTTAACCCTAACGGTCCATGACCTCCACTTT. This encodes CASSLTLTVHDLHF.

The chain uses TRBV9 and TRBJ1-1; the D is unclear. Germline V gene lookup returns CDR1 SGDLS and CDR2 YYNGEE. The CDR3 totals 13 residues. Trimming stripped 4 bases from V and 4 bases from J, with 11 bases between. CDR3 region: CASSREGGTEAFF. CDR3 nucleotide sequence: TGTGCCAGCAGCCGTGAGGGTGGCACTGAAGCTTTCTTT. Filled out from reference TRBV9 and TRBJ1-1, the complete variable domain reads DSGVTQTPKHLITATGQRVTLRCSPRSGDLSVYWYQQSLDQGLQFLIQYYNGEERAKGNILERFSAQQFPDLHSELNLSSLELGDSALYFCASSREGGTEAFFGQGTRLTVV.

This sequence joins TRBV6-5 and TRBJ2-7; 7 bases match TRBD1. Germline CDR1 reads MNHEY; CDR2 reads SVGAGI. This CDR3 comprises 13 residues. V dropped 4 bases and J dropped 5; count of bases not matched to a gene: 5. CDR3 residues: CASSFDRVDEQYF. CDR3 DNA: TGTGCCAGCAGTTTTGACAGGGTCGACGAGCAGTACTTC.

The chain couples TRBV27 to TRBJ1-5; D is unclear. V was clipped by 8 bases and J by 1 base, with 12 bases between them. There are 14 residues in the CDR3. Per germline, CDR1 MNHEY and CDR2 SMNVEV (reference sequence). CDR3 DNA sequence: TGTGCCAGCCTCCCCTATGGGAGCAATCAGCCCCAGCATTTT. Its translation: CASLPYGSNQPQHF.

This sequence joins TRBV27 and TRBJ1-2; D is uncertain. Trimming cost V 5 bases and J 4 bases, with 14 bases left between them. The CDR3 is made up of 14 amino acids. CDR1 and CDR2 (germline): MNHEY, SMNVEV (reference sequence). CDR3 nucleotide sequence: TGTGCCAGCAGTCATTTGGTCAAACCCTATGGCTACACCTTC. The encoded protein is CASSHLVKPYGYTF.

The rearrangement uses TRBV14 and TRBJ1-5; TRBD1 matches at 9 bases. The CDR3 contains 18 residues. The V and J ends lost 3 bases and 0 bases, in that order; junction bases with no gene match: 9. Germline CDR1 is SGHDN and CDR2 is FVKESK. In DNA form, the CDR3 reads TGTGCCAGCAGCCACCGACAGGGGGGCATAGATAGCAATCAGCCCCAGCATTTT. Amino acids: CASSHRQGGIDSNQPQHF.

The rearrangement uses TRBV11-2 and TRBJ2-3, with D unclear. Germline assignment: CDR1 SGHAT and CDR2 FQNNGV. CDR3 length: 12 residues. V gave up 1 base and J gave up 5 bases, with 4 bases separating them. The CDR3 bases are TGTGCCAGCAGCTTAGGGGGAGATACGCAGTATTTT. Residues: CASSLGGDTQYF.

This clone appeared once. The V call is TRBV7-9, the J call TRBJ1-4, with TRBD1 matching over 9 bases. Germline CDR1 SEHNR, CDR2 FQNEAQ (reference sequence). V trimming: 6 bases; J trimming: 8 bases; junction bases outside the gene matches: 7. This CDR3 spans 14 amino acids. The CDR3 is CASRTGQGWEKLFF. The CDR3 bases are TGTGCCAGCAGGACGGGACAGGGCTGGGAAAAACTGTTTTTT.

The rearrangement uses TRBV5-4 and TRBJ2-7; the D gene is possibly TRBD2 (6 bases). Trimming removed 5 bases from V and 6 bases from J, with 18 bases in between. The CDR3 covers 14 residues. Looked up from germline, CDR1 is SGHNT and CDR2 is YYREEE (reference sequence). CDR3 in amino acids: CASRFWGRKGEQYF. The CDR3 bases are TGTGCCAGCAGATTTTGGGGGAGGAAGGGCGAGCAGTACTTC.

The chain uses TRBV28 and TRBJ1-1; D remains ambiguous. V shed 2 bases and J shed 8 bases, with 9 bases lying between them. CDR1 is MDHEN and CDR2 is SYDVKM in the germline V gene. The CDR3 loop spans 12 amino acids. In nucleotides, the CDR3 is TGTGCCAGCAGTTTAGGTGAACTCGAAGCTTTCTTT. This gives the protein CASSLGELEAFF. The entire variable domain, with the rest obtained from reference TRBV28 and TRBJ1-1, is as follows: DVKVTQSSRYLVKRTGEKVFLECVQDMDHENMFWYRQDPGLGLRLIYFSYDVKMKEKGDIPEGYSVSREKKERFSLILESASTNQTSMYLCASSLGELEAFFGQGTRLTVV.

This chain connects TRBV7-2 to TRBJ2-2; 7 bases are a match to TRBD1. The V and J ends lost 1 base and 1 base, in that order; junction bases with no gene match: 0. Germline CDR1 is SGHTA and CDR2 is FQGNSA. The CDR3 extends over 15 amino acids. CDR3 bases: TGTGCCAGCAGCTTAGACAGGGGGAACACCGGGGAGCTGTTTTTT. Translation: CASSLDRGNTGELFF. The full variable domain, its missing parts supplied by reference TRBV7-2 and TRBJ2-2, is GAGVSQSPSNKVTEKGKDVELRCDPISGHTALYWYRQSLGQGLEFLIYFQGNSAPDKSGLPSDRFSAERTGGSVSTLTIQRTQQEDSAVYLCASSLDRGNTGELFFGEGSRLTVL.

The rearrangement uses TRBV29-1 and TRBJ2-7, with 9 positions matching TRBD1. With V trimmed by 0 bases and J by 4 bases, 7 bases remained unmatched. The V gene's germline CDR1 is SQVTM and CDR2 ANQGSEA. This CDR3 is built from 15 residues. CDR3 sequence (DNA): TGCAGCGTTGAAGAGGGGACAGGGATTCCGTACGAGCAGTACTTC. This encodes CSVEEGTGIPYEQYF.

V gene TRBV6-6 combines with J gene TRBJ2-7; TRBD1 matches at 8 bases. This CDR3 is 15 amino acids long. The V and J ends lost 6 bases and 4 bases, in that order; junction bases with no gene match: 11. From germline, CDR1 is MNHNY and CDR2 SVGAGI (reference sequence). The CDR3 DNA reads TGTGCCAGCAGCCAAGGACCAGGGGGCATGTACGAGCAGTACTTC. Residues: CASSQGPGGMYEQYF.

The CDR3 nucleotides read TGTGCCAGCAGTGTGACTAGAGGCACAGATACGCAGTATTTT. Protein product: CASSVTRGTDTQYF. The gene calls are TRBV2 and TRBJ2-3, with D maybe TRBD2 (6 bases). V shed 4 bases and J shed 1 base, with 9 bases lying between them. Germline V gene data show CDR1 as SNHLY and CDR2 as FYNNEI. This CDR3 is 14 amino acids long.